A selection of T cell receptor beta chains follows, all from one sample in a study of T cell responses to AZD1222 COVID-19 vaccine. Clones were read by immunoSEQ multiplex PCR, and TCRdb kept only the in-frame ones, dropping some. The profile shows 150,000 or so clones, 80% to 90% of them singletons. The starting material was peripheral blood, obtained on day 0 of AZD1222 vaccination. Receptor source: an adult in good health. The CDR3 runs from the conserved cysteine through the conserved F or W. The D gene is left open where the match is weak. Clone size is stated in some rows and not others, as once, few, many or a class when expanded.

V	D	size	J	DNA	CDR3
TRBV5-8	.	.	TRBJ1-5	TGTGCCAGCAGCTTCAGCCATGGCCCTAATCAGCCCCAGCATTTT	CASSFSHGPNQPQHF
TRBV19	.	.	TRBJ1-4	TGTGCCAGTAGTATGAGGGCCACAGCGGGGGAAAAACTGTTTTTT	CASSMRATAGEKLFF
TRBV1	.	.	TRBJ1-2	TGCACCAGCAGTCCCGTCTCGGGACAGACGACCTGGCTACGCGGCTACACCTTC	CTSSPVSGQTTWLRGYTF
TRBV24-1	.	.	TRBJ2-7	TGTGCCACCAGTGGTGGATCCCAGACCTACGAGCAGTACTTC	CATSGGSQTYEQYF
TRBV27	.	.	TRBJ2-7	TGTGCCAGCAGTGGCAGGGCCTACGAGCAGTACTTC	CASSGRAYEQYF
TRBV28	.	.	TRBJ1-5	TGTGCCGGGGGACTTAGAATTAGCAATCAGCCCCAGCATTTT	CAGGLRISNQPQHF
TRBV2	.	.	TRBJ2-7	TGTGCCAGCAGGCAGGACGGAACCTACGAGCAGTACTTC	CASRQDGTYEQYF
TRBV5-8	.	few	TRBJ1-2	TGTGCCTTCCGCTCCGGGACCGGATTTGAAGAGGACTATGGCTACACCTTC	CAFRSGTGFEEDYGYTF
TRBV2	.	once	TRBJ1-4	TGTGCCAGCCTAATCGGCAGCTCAAATGAAAAACTGTTTTTT	CASLIGSSNEKLFF
TRBV19	.	.	TRBJ2-6	TGTGCCAGTAGTATTCTAGGGACTGGGGCCAACGTCCTGACTTTC	CASSILGTGANVLTF
TRBV3-1/TRBV3-2	TRBD1	.	TRBJ1-3	TGTGCCAGCAGCCAAGACGGGACAGGGGGAAACACCATATATTTT	CASSQDGTGGNTIYF
TRBV7-6	TRBD1	.	TRBJ2-1	TGTGCCAGCAGCCAGTGGCAGGGGGCGCAAGGAGAGCAGTTCTTC	CASSQWQGAQGEQFF
TRBV6-5	TRBD2	.	TRBJ2-3	TGTGCCAGCCTTCTGGCGGGGGGGCCAGATACGCAGTATTTT	CASLLAGGPDTQYF
TRBV10-2	.	once	TRBJ1-4	TGCGCCAGCAGTCCAATGAATGAAAAACTGTTTTTT	CASSPMNEKLFF
TRBV6-6	.	.	TRBJ1-6	TGTGCCAGCAGTCCGGACCGGCTGTTTTCGTATAATTCACCCCTCCACTTT	CASSPDRLFSYNSPLHF
TRBV20-1	.	.	TRBJ1-1	TGCAGTGCTAGTTTTTCAGAGAACACTGAAGCTTTCTTT	CSASFSENTEAFF
TRBV3-1/TRBV3-2	.	.	TRBJ1-5	TGTGCCAGCAGCCAAGATCTGGCCCCGAATCAGCCCCAGCATTTT	CASSQDLAPNQPQHF
TRBV5-4	.	.	TRBJ1-3	TGTGCCAGCAGCTTGAAGAACAGACCGAGCTCTGGAAACACCATATATTTT	CASSLKNRPSSGNTIYF
TRBV6-5	TRBD2	once	TRBJ2-3	TGTGCCAGCAGTTACGGCGGGGGGCTCTCAGATACGCAGTATTTT	CASSYGGGLSDTQYF
TRBV11-2	.	few	TRBJ1-1	TGTGCCACCAGAGGTGAGGGGAACACTGAAGCTTTCTTT	CATRGEGNTEAFF
TRBV19	TRBD1	.	TRBJ1-2	TGTGCCAGTAGTGGCCGGGACAGGGGGCAACCGGCTTATGGCTACACCTTC	CASSGRDRGQPAYGYTF
TRBV6-5	.	few	TRBJ2-7	TGTGCCAGCAGTTGGGCCGTGAGCTCCTACGAGCAGTACTTC	CASSWAVSSYEQYF
TRBV4-3	.	.	TRBJ2-7	TGCGCCAGCAGCCAAGATGTTGGGCAGGGTCCCAACGAGCAGTACTTC	CASSQDVGQGPNEQYF
TRBV2	.	few	TRBJ1-2	TGTGCCAGCACGATCGGCTATGGCTACACCTTC	CASTIGYGYTF
TRBV5-1	.	.	TRBJ2-7	TGCGCCAGCAGCTTTACAGGGAAGAAGTCCTACGAGCAGTACTTC	CASSFTGKKSYEQYF
TRBV9	.	.	TRBJ2-7	TGTGCCAGCAGCGTAGTAACGGGCCCGGGGGAGCAGTACTTC	CASSVVTGPGEQYF
TRBV5-6	.	.	TRBJ2-7	TGTGCCAGCAGCTTGGACCCGCAGGGATTCTACGAGCAGTACTTC	CASSLDPQGFYEQYF
TRBV7-2	.	.	TRBJ2-7	TGTGCCAGCAGCCTAAGAACAGGGCTCAACGAGCAGTACTTC	CASSLRTGLNEQYF
TRBV6-1	.	few	TRBJ1-2	TGTGCCAGCAGTGAAGGACCGACGGTCTATGGCTACACCTTC	CASSEGPTVYGYTF
TRBV2	.	.	TRBJ1-6	TGTGCCAGCAGTGAGATGGACAGCCTGTTAGCTAATTCACCCCTCCACTTT	CASSEMDSLLANSPLHF
TRBV5-1	.	once	TRBJ1-1	TGCGCCAGCGCAGAAGCAGGGCTTCGGGGGGAAGCTTTCTTT	CASAEAGLRGEAFF
TRBV6-1	.	few	TRBJ2-7	TGTGCCAGCAGTGGGGGGATCCAGATGTCCACCTACGAGCAGTACTTC	CASSGGIQMSTYEQYF
TRBV6-5	TRBD1	.	TRBJ1-5	TGTGCCAGCGAGACAGGGCATCAGCCCCAGCATTTT	CASETGHQPQHF
TRBV29-1	.	.	TRBJ1-1	TGCAGCGTTGTGGGTACAGTAACGAACACTGAAGCTTTCTTT	CSVVGTVTNTEAFF
TRBV2	.	once	TRBJ2-7	TGTGCCAGCACTCAGACCTACGAGCAGTACTTC	CASTQTYEQYF
TRBV30	TRBD1	.	TRBJ1-4	TGTGCCTGGGCTTGGGACAGGGGGCGAGCTAATGAAAAACTGTTTTTT	CAWAWDRGRANEKLFF
TRBV12-2	.	.	TRBJ2-1	TGTGCAAGTCGCTGCTTCACAGGCCCCTCGAGCTCCTACAATGAGCAGTTCTTC	CASRCFTGPSSSYNEQFF
TRBV9	.	.	TRBJ2-2	TGTGCCAGCAGCACCAGAGACACCGGGGAGCTGTTTTTT	CASSTRDTGELFF
TRBV6-5	TRBD1	.	TRBJ2-5	TGTGCCAGCAGCTTGGGACAGGTACAAGAGACCCAGTACTTC	CASSLGQVQETQYF
TRBV2	.	.	TRBJ2-2	TGTGCCAGCAGTGGGACAGCTTACACCGGGGAGCTGTTTTTT	CASSGTAYTGELFF
TRBV28	TRBD1	.	TRBJ2-2	TGTGCCAGCAGTTCGACAGGGACGAACACCGGGGAGCTGTTTTTT	CASSSTGTNTGELFF